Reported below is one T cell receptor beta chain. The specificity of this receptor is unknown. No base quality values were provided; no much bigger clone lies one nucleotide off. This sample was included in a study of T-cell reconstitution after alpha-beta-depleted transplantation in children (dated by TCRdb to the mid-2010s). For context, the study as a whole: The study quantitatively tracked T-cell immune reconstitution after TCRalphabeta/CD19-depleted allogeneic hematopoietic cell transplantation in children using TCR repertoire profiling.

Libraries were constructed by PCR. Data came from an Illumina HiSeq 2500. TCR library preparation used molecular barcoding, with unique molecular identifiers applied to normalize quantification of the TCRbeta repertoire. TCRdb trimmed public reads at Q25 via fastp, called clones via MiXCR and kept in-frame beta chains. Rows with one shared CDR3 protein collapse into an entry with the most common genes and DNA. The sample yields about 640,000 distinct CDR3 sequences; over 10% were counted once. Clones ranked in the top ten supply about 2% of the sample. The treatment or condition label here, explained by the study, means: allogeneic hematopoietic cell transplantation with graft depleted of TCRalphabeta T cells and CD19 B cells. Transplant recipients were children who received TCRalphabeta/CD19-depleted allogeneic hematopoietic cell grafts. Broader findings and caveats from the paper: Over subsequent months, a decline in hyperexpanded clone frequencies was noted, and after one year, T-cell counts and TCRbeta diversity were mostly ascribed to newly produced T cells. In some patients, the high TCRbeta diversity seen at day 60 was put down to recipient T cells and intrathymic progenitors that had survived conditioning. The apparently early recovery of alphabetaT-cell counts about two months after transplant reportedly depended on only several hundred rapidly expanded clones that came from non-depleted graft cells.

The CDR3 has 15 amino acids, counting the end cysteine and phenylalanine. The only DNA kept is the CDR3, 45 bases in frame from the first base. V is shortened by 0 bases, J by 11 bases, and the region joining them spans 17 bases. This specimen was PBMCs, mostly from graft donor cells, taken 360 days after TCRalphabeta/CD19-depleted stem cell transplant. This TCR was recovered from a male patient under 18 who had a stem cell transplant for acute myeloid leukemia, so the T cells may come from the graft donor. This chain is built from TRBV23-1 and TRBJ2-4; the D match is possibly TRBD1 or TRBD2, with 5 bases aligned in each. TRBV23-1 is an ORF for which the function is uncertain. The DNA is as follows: TGCGCCAGCAGTCAATCTGGTCAGGGAGAGGCACTTCAGTACTTC. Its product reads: CASSQSGQGEALQYF.